The 19 T cell receptor beta chains below were found in one sample sequenced in a study of monozygotic twins with inflammatory bowel disease. TCRdb re-called the 5' RACE reads and catalogs CDR3 proteins one per entry, DNA excluded. There are about 140,000 distinct CDR3 sequences in the sample, with 2% to 3% held by the top ten. The specimen sequenced was blood. All receptors come from a human donor with ulcerative colitis or Crohn's disease, or a healthy co-twin of an affected twin (not recorded which).

The chain recombines TRBV7-8 with TRBJ2-3. The germline CDR1 and CDR2 sequences are SGHVS and FQNEAQ. This CDR3 region has 14 residues. The CDR3 loop reads CASSTRGRGDTQYF. Looking up the rest from reference TRBV7-8 and TRBJ2-3 gives the full variable domain: GAGVSQSPRYKVAKRGQDVALRCDPISGHVSLFWYQQALGQGPEFLTYFQNEAQLDKSGLPSDRFFAERPEGSVSTLKIQRTQQEDSAVYLCASSTRGRGDTQYFGPGTRLTVL.

The chain has TRBV15 and TRBJ2-7; the D call of TRBD1 rests on TCRdb alone, since no DNA is present to check it. Germline V gene sequence: CDR1 LNHNV, CDR2 YYDKDF (reference sequence). This CDR3 contains 14 residues. The CDR3 sequence: CATSTRQGHYEQYF.

V usage is TRBV5-5 and J usage is TRBJ1-2; TCRdb picks TRBD1, but there is no DNA to check that call. Germline-derived CDR1 and CDR2 are SGHKS and YYEKEE (reference sequence). The CDR3 covers 14 residues. The CDR3 sequence is CASSLDPGDYGYTF.

The chain recombines TRBV6-1 with TRBJ1-6; absent DNA, TCRdb's TRBD1 call cannot be checked. The CDR3 is 15 amino acids. Germline lookup yields CDR1 MNHNS and CDR2 SASEGT. The CDR3 sequence is CASGAGGEGNSPLHF.

The rearrangement joins TRBV7-2 to TRBJ2-6. CDR3 length: 15 amino acids. Germline lookup yields CDR1 SGHTA and CDR2 FQGNSA. This chain's CDR3 is CASSLMTPATNVLTF.

J is TRBJ2-1 and V is TRBV28. The CDR3 sequence is 15 residues long. Looked up from germline, CDR1 is MDHEN and CDR2 is SYDVKM. This CDR3 reads CASRSRTRSYNEQFF.

This sequence joins TRBV6-5 and TRBJ2-5; without DNA, the TCRdb call of TRBD1 cannot be checked. The CDR3 spans 16 residues. CDR1 is MNHEY and CDR2 is SVGAGI in the germline V gene. CDR3 residues: CASSYSGGGYQETQYF.

This chain links TRBV11-2 with TRBJ1-4; TCRdb gives TRBD1 as the D gene, but with no DNA this cannot be confirmed. Germline V lookup: CDR1 SGHAT, CDR2 FQNNGV. This CDR3 comprises 18 residues. The CDR3: CASSSRDRSTATNEKLFF.

The V gene is TRBV5-1, the J gene TRBJ2-1; with no DNA, the TCRdb D assignment of TRBD1 cannot be verified. The CDR3 is 16 residues long. Germline V CDR1 and CDR2: SGHRS, YFSETQ. CDR3 protein: CASRPRTGGQGGEQFF.

This chain joins TRBV6-5 and TRBJ1-4; absent DNA, TCRdb's TRBD1 call cannot be checked. In germline, CDR1 is MNHEY, CDR2 SVGAGI. CDR3 length: 17 residues. CDR3 protein: CASSYASGTGRNEKLFF.

CDR3 amino acids: CASSPGTGDNTGELFF. The chain is built from TRBV3-1 and TRBJ2-2; TCRdb gives TRBD1 as the D gene, but with no DNA this cannot be confirmed. The CDR3 has 16 amino acids. Germline values: CDR1 LGHDT, CDR2 YNNKEL (reference sequence).

The J gene is TRBJ2-7, the V gene TRBV7-2; TCRdb's D gene call, TRBD1, goes unchecked for lack of DNA. CDR1 is SGHTA and CDR2 is FQGNSA in the germline V gene. This CDR3 is built from 15 residues. The CDR3 here is CASRPGKPTSYEQYF. Full variable domain (outside the CDR3, taken from reference TRBV7-2 and TRBJ2-7): GAGVSQSPSNKVTEKGKDVELRCDPISGHTALYWYRQSLGQGLEFLIYFQGNSAPDKSGLPSDRFSAERTGGSVSTLTIQRTQQEDSAVYLCASRPGKPTSYEQYFGPGTRLTVT.

This rearrangement joins TRBV4-3 to TRBJ1-1; the TRBD1 assignment by TCRdb is unverifiable without DNA. Germline CDR1 and CDR2: LGHNA and YSLEER. This CDR3 contains 13 residues. Here the CDR3 reads CASSQGGGRQAFF.

V gene TRBV4-2 combines with J gene TRBJ2-1; TCRdb designates TRBD2, a call that cannot be tested without DNA. The CDR3 spans 16 residues. Germline CDR1 and CDR2: LGHNA and YNFKEQ. The CDR3 region is CASSQDTSGDNNEQFF.

The chain couples TRBV7-6 to TRBJ2-2; TCRdb picks TRBD1, but there is no DNA to check that call. This CDR3 is built from 14 residues. Germline CDR1 reads SGHVS; CDR2 reads FNYEAQ. The CDR3 sequence is CASSYRAGDGELFF.

The chain links TRBV11-2 to TRBJ2-5. The CDR3 spans 13 residues. The germline V gene has CDR1 SGHAT and CDR2 FQNNGV. This CDR3 reads CASSLGWQETQYF.

CDR3 sequence reads: CASSSRLSGGSNQPQHF. V usage is TRBV6-5 and J usage is TRBJ1-5; checking the TCRdb D call of TRBD1 is not possible without DNA. The germline CDR1 and CDR2 sequences are MNHEY and SVGAGI. The CDR3 length is 17 residues.

The chain links TRBV15 to TRBJ1-5. This CDR3 is built from 15 residues. The germline V gene has CDR1 LNHNV and CDR2 YYDKDF (reference sequence). This CDR3 is CATSRVQVNNQPQHF.

CDR3 in amino acids: CASSRFSSTDTQYF. V is TRBV7-2 and J is TRBJ2-3. This CDR3 has 14 residues. In germline, CDR1 is SGHTA, CDR2 FQGNSA.